The entry below describes one T cell receptor beta chain. Its antigen is currently unknown. These data are taken from a study of OX40 agonist ivuxolimab in advanced cancers. Study summary: Those enrolled were roughly 85% male, with a mean age of approximately 60 years and ages from roughly 23 to 80. Notes on the study in general: At doses 0.1 to 3.0 mg/kg, CD4+ and CD8+ clones expanded.

Sequenced by immunoSEQ multiplex PCR; TCRdb stores in-frame clones only, minus some. The sample comprises approximately 58,000 clones, approximately 81% of which are singletons, and around 3% rests with the top ten. Germline assignment: CDR1 SGHRS and CDR2 YFSETQ. V dropped 2 bases and J dropped 7; count of bases not matched to a gene: 7. The CDR3 loop spans 15 amino acids. At cycle 4 day 1, cycle 7 day 1, and baseline, blood was sampled. The sequences come from CD4+ or CD8+ T cells sorted from blood, collected in a trial of the OX40 agonist ivuxolimab. The J gene is TRBJ2-1, the V gene TRBV5-1; 9 bases are a match to TRBD2. This receptor was identified in an adult with an advanced solid tumor such as melanoma, head and neck, liver or kidney cancer. The CDR3 coding sequence is TGCGCCAGCAGCTTCATAGCGGGGGAGGTTAATGAGCAGTTCTTC. Translated: CASSFIAGEVNEQFF.